The 26 T cell receptor beta chains below were found in one sample sequenced in a study of cytomegalovirus exposure and HLA in healthy donors. 13 Jbeta primers and 60 Vbeta primers were used for the PCR. Profiling relied on immunoSEQ multiplex PCR, and the TCRdb table lists in-frame clones only, not all of them. Of 100,000 or so clones in the sample, around 72% were seen once. Sequences were obtained from PBMCs. Source of these receptors: a man in his thirties or forties in good health and CMV-seronegative.

The chain recombines TRBV2 with TRBJ2-3, with TRBD2 matching 14 bases. Germline CDR1 SNHLY, CDR2 FYNNEI. This CDR3 is built from 16 residues. With V trimmed by 6 bases and J by 4 bases, 6 bases remained unmatched. DNA for the CDR3: TGTGCCAGCAGAGGGACTAGCGGGGGCGCCCCAGATACGCAGTATTTT. As protein: CASRGTSGGAPDTQYF.

The CDR3 is CASSLAGGRRNEQFF. CDR3 DNA: TGTGCCAGCAGTTTAGCGGGGGGGCGGCGGAATGAGCAGTTCTTC. The chain employs TRBV5-6 and TRBJ2-1; 11 bases are a match to TRBD2. This CDR3 spans 15 amino acids. Germline V CDR1 and CDR2: SGHDT, YYEEEE. V shed 5 bases, J shed 7 bases, and the junction held 8 bases outside the gene matches.

The chain recombines TRBV5-4 with TRBJ1-2; 8 bases fit TRBD1. This CDR3 has 16 amino acids. Unmatched junction bases numbered 11, after V lost 4 bases and J lost 3 bases. The germline CDR1 and CDR2 sequences are SGHNT and YYREEE (reference sequence). Written as DNA, the CDR3 is TGTGCCAGCAGCCCCACAGGACAGGGCCCCCACTATGGCTACACCTTC. This codes for CASSPTGQGPHYGYTF.

J is TRBJ1-5 and V is TRBV27, with D maybe TRBD1 (5 bases). Looked up from germline, CDR1 is MNHEY and CDR2 is SMNVEV (reference sequence). Trimming took 0 bases from V and 4 from J, leaving 16 bases between them. The CDR3 extends over 17 amino acids. CDR3 protein: CASSLSIRGEGNQPQHF. The CDR3 bases are TGTGCCAGCAGTTTATCGATCCGGGGGGAAGGGAATCAGCCCCAGCATTTT.

The rearrangement joins TRBV2 to TRBJ2-1, with 8 bases matching TRBD1. V shed 4 bases, J shed 3 bases, and the junction held 5 bases outside the gene matches. This CDR3 comprises 15 residues. Germline CDR1 and CDR2: SNHLY and FYNNEI. This chain's CDR3 is CASSARTGNYNEQFF. CDR3 nucleotides: TGTGCCAGCAGTGCTCGGACAGGGAACTACAATGAGCAGTTCTTC.

The CDR3 DNA sequence: TGTGCCACCAGCAGAGTCGGGGATACGCAGTATTTT. Its translation is CATSRVGDTQYF. J is TRBJ2-3 and V is TRBV15, with D unresolved. CDR1 is LNHNV, CDR2 YYDKDF, per germline (reference sequence). Trimming removed 1 base at V and 6 bases at J, with 5 bases between. The CDR3 contains 12 residues.

In its sample, this clone was seen a few times. The genes are TRBV6-4 and TRBJ1-1; 7 nucleotides match TRBD1. The CDR3 totals 13 residues. With V trimmed by 5 bases and J by 1 base, 1 base remained unmatched. Germline lookup yields CDR1 MRHNA and CDR2 SNTAGT. The chain's CDR3 is CASSWTGNTEAFF. DNA of the CDR3: TGTGCCAGCAGTTGGACAGGGAACACTGAAGCTTTCTTT.

This chain uses TRBV19 with TRBJ1-5, with 7 bases lining up with TRBD1. The CDR3 consists of 16 residues. Trimming at V came to 3 bases and at J to 3 bases, leaving 8 bases not matched to a gene. Per the germline V gene, CDR1 is LNHDA and CDR2 is SQIVND (reference sequence). CDR3: CASSISTGQFNQPQHF. The CDR3, as DNA: TGTGCCAGTAGTATTTCGACGGGACAGTTCAATCAGCCCCAGCATTTT.

There are a few counts of this clone. The chain links TRBV28 to TRBJ1-5; D not resolved. Trimming left V 7 bases short and J 0 bases short, with 7 bases between. The CDR3 sequence is 13 residues long. Germline V gene data show CDR1 as MDHEN and CDR2 as SYDVKM. CDR3 in DNA: TGTGCCAGCACCCACTATAGCAATCAGCCCCAGCATTTT. This encodes CASTHYSNQPQHF.

This chain uses TRBV7-9 with TRBJ2-5, with 7 bases matching TRBD1. The V gene end was trimmed by 3 bases and the J gene end by 2 bases; junction bases not matched to a gene: 3. CDR3 length equals 14 residues. Germline values: CDR1 SEHNR, CDR2 FQNEAQ (reference sequence). The CDR3 nucleotides are TGTGCCAGCAGCTTCCGGACAGGACAAGAGACCCAGTACTTC. Translating it yields CASSFRTGQETQYF.

This clone was detected only a few times. The CDR3 region has the DNA TGTGCCAGCAGTGAACTAGCCGGTACCTACAATGAGCAGTTCTTC. Its translation is CASSELAGTYNEQFF. The gene calls are TRBV6-1 and TRBJ2-1; tentative D call: TRBD2 (5 bases). The germline gives CDR1 MNHNS, CDR2 SASEGT. V was clipped by 2 bases and J by 2 bases, with 10 bases between them. The CDR3 is 15 amino acids.

This clone was detected only a few times. The CDR3 DNA sequence: TGCGCCAGCAGCCAATACAGGGGGAGCTCCTACAATGAGCAGTTCTTC. Its translation: CASSQYRGSSYNEQFF. This chain uses TRBV4-3 with TRBJ2-1, with 8 bases fitting TRBD1. CDR3 length: 16 amino acids. The V segment lost 2 bases and the J segment 0 bases; nucleotides outside the gene matches: 3. Germline V gene data show CDR1 as LGHNA and CDR2 as YSLEER.

The chain recombines TRBV28 with TRBJ1-5, with TRBD1 matching 9 bases. Germline trimming cut 2 bases from V and 6 bases from J; bases unmatched to any gene: 17. The CDR3 has 19 residues. Germline V gives CDR1 MDHEN, CDR2 SYDVKM. As DNA, the CDR3 is TGTGCCAGCAGTTTAATTTTGTGGGGGGGTAACAGGGGGCCTCAGCCCCAGCATTTT. This translates into CASSLILWGGNRGPQPQHF.

The chain is built from TRBV19 and TRBJ2-3; 7 bases agree with TRBD2. This CDR3 region has 14 residues. The germline V gene encodes CDR1 LNHDA and CDR2 SQIVND (reference sequence). V was pared by 10 bases and J by 0 bases, with 7 bases of the junction left unmatched. This CDR3 reads CAIVAGASTDTQYF. CDR3 nucleotides: TGTGCCATTGTAGCGGGTGCTAGCACAGATACGCAGTATTTT.

The V call is TRBV6-4, the J call TRBJ1-1; tentative D call: TRBD1 (5 bases). This CDR3 contains 13 residues. Per the germline V gene, CDR1 is MRHNA and CDR2 is SNTAGT. Trimming took 3 bases from V and 5 from J, leaving 10 bases between them. The CDR3 DNA reads TGTGCCAGCAGTGAGGTGGGGGGGACTGAAGCTTTCTTT. This encodes CASSEVGGTEAFF.

The V call is TRBV10-3, the J call TRBJ2-3, with TRBD2 identical over 8 bases. The CDR3 runs to 15 residues. Trimming cost V 0 bases and J 4 bases; bases outside gene matches: 3. Germline V gene data show CDR1 as ENHRY and CDR2 as SYGVKD. The CDR3: CAISESTRGADTQYF. CDR3 nucleotides: TGTGCCATCAGTGAGTCCACGCGGGGGGCAGATACGCAGTATTTT.

A note on this clone: Other DNA sequences in the same sample also yield this CDR3. The chain has TRBV29-1 and TRBJ1-4; 9 nucleotides align to TRBD1. The junction had 8 bases not matched to a gene; V was cut back by 7 bases and J by 8 bases. Germline assignment: CDR1 SQVTM and CDR2 ANQGSEA. The length of the CDR3 is 13 residues. CDR3 region: CSGTQGAREKLFF. CDR3 coding DNA: TGCAGCGGGACACAGGGGGCGCGCGAAAAACTGTTTTTT.

The chain uses TRBV2 and TRBJ2-7, with 7 bases lining up with TRBD1. Germline V gene data show CDR1 as SNHLY and CDR2 as FYNNEI. CDR3 length: 12 amino acids. J gave up 7 bases and V 7 bases, and 7 bases lay outside the gene matches. CDR3 sequence: CASKRTGAEQYF. Written as DNA, the CDR3 is TGTGCCAGCAAACGGACAGGAGCAGAGCAGTACTTC.

This sequence joins TRBV30 and TRBJ1-4, with D maybe TRBD1 (6 bases). The germline V gene encodes CDR1 GTSNPN and CDR2 SVGIG (reference sequence). CDR3 length: 14 amino acids. V was pared by 3 bases and J by 4 bases, with 12 bases between. The CDR3 nucleotides are TGTGCCTGGAGATCAGGGGCGGATAATGAAAAACTGTTTTTT. Its protein product is CAWRSGADNEKLFF.

The chain couples TRBV5-1 to TRBJ2-3; the D is unclear. The V end lost 2 bases, the J end lost 6 bases, and 4 bases lay between the germline ends. Germline V CDR1 and CDR2: SGHRS, YFSETQ. There are 11 residues in the CDR3. CDR3 region: CASSLSDTQYF. CDR3 DNA sequence: TGCGCCAGCAGCTTATCGGATACGCAGTATTTT.

The J gene is TRBJ2-3, the V gene TRBV2, with unresolved D. The CDR3 sequence is 14 residues long. The germline V and J ends were trimmed by 2 bases and 2 bases, with 8 bases remaining between them. Germline lookup yields CDR1 SNHLY and CDR2 FYNNEI. CDR3 in amino acids: CASSENEFTDTQYF. The DNA for the CDR3 is TGTGCCAGCAGTGAAAACGAGTTCACAGATACGCAGTATTTT.

This clone appeared once. The genes are TRBV25-1 and TRBJ1-5; the D gene is possibly TRBD1 (6 bases). The CDR3 sequence is 13 residues long. Per the germline V gene, CDR1 is MGHDK and CDR2 is SYGVNS. V was cut by 4 bases and J by 10 bases, with 14 bases left in between. CDR3 residues: CASSAGGEDPQHF. The DNA of the CDR3 is TGTGCCAGCAGTGCGGGGGGCGAAGATCCCCAGCATTTT.

The chain carries TRBV30 and TRBJ2-1, with a tentative D call TRBD2 (5 bases). The V gene's germline CDR1 is GTSNPN and CDR2 SVGIG (reference sequence). V lost 2 bases and J 1 base, leaving 9 bases between the germline ends. The CDR3 consists of 14 residues. In nucleotides, the CDR3 is TGTGCCTGGAGTCGCCCGGGATCCTACAATGAGCAGTTCTTC. It translates to CAWSRPGSYNEQFF.

This rearrangement joins TRBV6-5 to TRBJ2-5; possibly TRBD1 for D (5 bases). This CDR3 region has 15 residues. Per the germline V gene, CDR1 is MNHEY and CDR2 is SVGAGI. Trimming shortened V by 4 bases and J by 4 bases, and 16 bases separated the two germline ends. The CDR3 DNA follows: TGTGCCAGCAGTTTCGAACAGGCCGGCCCAGAGACCCAGTACTTC. It specifies CASSFEQAGPETQYF.

In DNA, the CDR3 is TGTGCCAGCAGTGAATCTAGCGGGGTACCCTACGAGCAGTACTTC. Its protein product is CASSESSGVPYEQYF. V and J are TRBV6-1 and TRBJ2-7; the match to TRBD2 covers 9 bases. V lost 2 bases and J lost 2; bases outside the gene matches: 4. Looked up from germline, CDR1 is MNHNS and CDR2 is SASEGT. The CDR3 consists of 15 residues.

This chain uses TRBV6-6 with TRBJ2-6; perhaps TRBD2 as D (5 bases). Deletions cut 2 bases from V and 0 bases from J, with 5 bases between. The CDR3 runs to 15 residues. Germline CDR1 and CDR2: MNHNY and SVGAGI (reference sequence). Here the CDR3 reads CASSYTSSGANVLTF. CDR3 nucleotides: TGTGCCAGCAGTTACACTAGCTCTGGGGCCAACGTCCTGACTTTC.